The 8 T cell receptor beta chains given below trace back to one sample, sequenced in a study of beta chain features in type 1 diabetes. Study-wide findings and caveats: Shortening of TCRB CDR3s, moderate but significant, appeared in all four CD4+ subsets of Type 1 diabetes patients.

Expressed TCRB transcripts were sequenced, since all the RNA that had been isolated was reverse transcribed. Some clones are missing from TCRdb's copy, which holds only in-frame ones; the method was immunoSEQ multiplex PCR. Here the sample spans 500,000 to 650,000 clones, around 12% being singletons. The antigens of these receptors remain unknown. Sequenced material: naive CD4+ T cells from blood. These receptors were obtained from a man aged 25 to 40 with type 1 diabetes.

This clone has more than one count but fewer than ten. This chain joins TRBV30 and TRBJ1-2, with unresolved D. V was cut by 0 bases and J by 4 bases, with 9 bases left in between. Germline assignment: CDR1 GTSNPN and CDR2 SVGIG (reference sequence). The CDR3 is 13 residues long. CDR3 DNA sequence: TGTGCCTGGAGTGTACGGGCGCCCTATGGCTACACCTTC. It is translated as CAWSVRAPYGYTF.

This clone occurred a few times. The chain has TRBV5-6 and TRBJ1-5, with TRBD1 as a possible D gene (5 bases). Trimming took off 0 bases at V and 6 bases at J, with 7 bases between the two ends. Germline CDR1 is SGHDT and CDR2 is YYEEEE. The CDR3 loop spans 13 amino acids. This CDR3 is CASSLAQGQPQHF. In nucleotides, the CDR3 is TGTGCCAGCAGCTTGGCCCAGGGTCAGCCCCAGCATTTT.

This clone was counted a few times. The rearrangement links TRBV4-3 to TRBJ1-4, with 10 bases matching TRBD1. In germline, CDR1 is LGHNA, CDR2 YSLEER. The CDR3 consists of 15 residues. Trimming cost V 1 base and J 7 bases; bases outside gene matches: 3. CDR3 amino acids: CASSQGDRGLEKLFF. The DNA of the CDR3 is TGCGCCAGCAGCCAAGGAGACAGGGGGCTTGAAAAACTGTTTTTT.

The chain uses TRBV6-5 and TRBJ1-3, with D tentatively TRBD1 (6 bases). The germline V gene has CDR1 MNHEY and CDR2 SVGAGI. V lost 3 bases and J 0 bases, leaving 12 bases between the germline ends. The length of the CDR3 is 16 residues. CDR3 amino acids: CASSYGQFYSGNTIYF. CDR3 in DNA: TGTGCCAGCAGTTATGGACAGTTCTACTCTGGAAACACCATATATTTT.

The V call is TRBV5-8, the J call TRBJ1-3; D unresolved. The V gene's germline CDR1 is SGHTS and CDR2 YDEGEE. V was cut by 3 bases and J by 2 bases, with 9 bases left in between. This CDR3 region has 14 residues. CDR3 residues: CASSSGDTGNTIYF. CDR3 bases: TGTGCCAGCAGCTCCGGAGATACTGGAAACACCATATATTTT.

There are a few counts of this clone. The genes are TRBV7-9 and TRBJ1-1; D call uncertain. The CDR3 length is 15 residues. Germline loops: CDR1 SEHNR, CDR2 FQNEAQ (reference sequence). V lost 3 bases and J lost 1, with 12 bases in between. The CDR3 sequence is CASSLQALGNTEAFF. The CDR3 DNA follows: TGTGCCAGCAGCTTGCAGGCCCTAGGGAACACTGAAGCTTTCTTT.

This clone came up a few times. The same CDR3 can be traced to other DNA sequences in this sample. The chain has TRBV30 and TRBJ1-2, with D possibly TRBD1 on 5 matching bases. Trimming left V 3 bases short and J 8 bases short, with 13 bases between. CDR3 length: 12 residues. CDR1 and CDR2 from the germline V gene are GTSNPN and SVGIG (reference sequence). The CDR3 protein is CAWRGLLGGYTF. For the CDR3, the DNA is TGTGCCTGGAGGGGGCTTCTAGGAGGCTACACCTTC.

The V gene is TRBV7-2, the J gene TRBJ2-1; no definite D call. The CDR3 has 15 amino acids. The ends were cut back, 6 bases at V and 0 bases at J, with 12 bases in the middle. The germline CDR1 and CDR2 sequences are SGHTA and FQGNSA. The CDR3 reads CASRATASSYNEQFF. The CDR3 nucleotides are TGTGCCAGCAGGGCTACAGCCAGCTCCTACAATGAGCAGTTCTTC.